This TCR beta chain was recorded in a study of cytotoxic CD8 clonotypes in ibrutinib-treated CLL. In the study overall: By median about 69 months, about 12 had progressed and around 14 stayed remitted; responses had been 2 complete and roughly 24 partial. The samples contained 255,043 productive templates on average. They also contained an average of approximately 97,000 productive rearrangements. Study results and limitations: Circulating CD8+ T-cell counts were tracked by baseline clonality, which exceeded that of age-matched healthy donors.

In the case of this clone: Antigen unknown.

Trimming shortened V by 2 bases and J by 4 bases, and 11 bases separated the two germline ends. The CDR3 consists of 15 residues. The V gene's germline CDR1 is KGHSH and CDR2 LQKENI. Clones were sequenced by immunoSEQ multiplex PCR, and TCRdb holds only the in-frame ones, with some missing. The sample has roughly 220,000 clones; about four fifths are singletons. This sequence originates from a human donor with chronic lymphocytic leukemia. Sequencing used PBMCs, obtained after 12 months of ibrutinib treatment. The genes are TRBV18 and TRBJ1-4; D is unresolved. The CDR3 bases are TGTGCCAGCTCACCAGGATTTGCCCTTAATGAAAAACTGTTTTTT. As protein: CASSPGFALNEKLFF.